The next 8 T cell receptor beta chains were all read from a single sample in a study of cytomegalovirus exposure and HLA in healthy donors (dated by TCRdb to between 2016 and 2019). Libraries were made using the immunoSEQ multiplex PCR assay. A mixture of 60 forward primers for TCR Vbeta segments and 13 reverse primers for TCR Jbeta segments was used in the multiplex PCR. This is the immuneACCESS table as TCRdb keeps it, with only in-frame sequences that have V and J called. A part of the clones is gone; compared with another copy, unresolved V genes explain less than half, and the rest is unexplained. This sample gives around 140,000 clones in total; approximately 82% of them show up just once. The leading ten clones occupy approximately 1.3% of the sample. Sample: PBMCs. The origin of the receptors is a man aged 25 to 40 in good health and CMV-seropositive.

CDR3 region: CASSLRTGGRYEQYF. The CDR3 nucleotides are TGTGCCAGCAGTTTAAGGACAGGGGGACGGTACGAGCAGTACTTC. This rearrangement joins TRBV27 to TRBJ2-7; 10 positions agree with TRBD1. In germline, CDR1 is MNHEY, CDR2 SMNVEV (reference sequence). V lost 2 bases and J lost 4; bases outside the gene matches: 5. The CDR3 contains 15 residues.

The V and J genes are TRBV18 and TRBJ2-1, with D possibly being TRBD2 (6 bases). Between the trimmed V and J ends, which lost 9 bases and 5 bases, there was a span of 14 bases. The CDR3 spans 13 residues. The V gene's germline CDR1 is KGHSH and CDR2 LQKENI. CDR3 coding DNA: TGTGCCAGTCGCGGGACTGCCGACAATGAGCAGTTCTTC. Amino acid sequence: CASRGTADNEQFF.

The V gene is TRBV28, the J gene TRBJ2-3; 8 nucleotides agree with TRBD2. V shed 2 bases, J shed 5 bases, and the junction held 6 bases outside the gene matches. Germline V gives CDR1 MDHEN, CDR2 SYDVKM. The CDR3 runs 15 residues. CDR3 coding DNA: TGTGCCAGCAGTTTAGAAGCGGGAGTAGGAGATACGCAGTATTTT. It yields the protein CASSLEAGVGDTQYF.

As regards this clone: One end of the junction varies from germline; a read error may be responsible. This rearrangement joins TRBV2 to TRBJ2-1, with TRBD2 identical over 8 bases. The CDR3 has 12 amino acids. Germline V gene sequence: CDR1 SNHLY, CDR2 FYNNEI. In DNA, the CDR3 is TGTGCCAGCAGTGAAGGCGGGGGGCAGGAACTCTTC. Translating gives CASSEGGGQELF.

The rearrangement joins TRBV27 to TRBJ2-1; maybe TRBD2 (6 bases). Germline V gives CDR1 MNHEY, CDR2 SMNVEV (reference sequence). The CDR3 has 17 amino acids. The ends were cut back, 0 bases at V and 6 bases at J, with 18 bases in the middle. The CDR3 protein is CASSLSPPGVGTNEQFF. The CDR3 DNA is TGTGCCAGCAGTTTATCCCCCCCGGGAGTAGGTACCAATGAGCAGTTCTTC.

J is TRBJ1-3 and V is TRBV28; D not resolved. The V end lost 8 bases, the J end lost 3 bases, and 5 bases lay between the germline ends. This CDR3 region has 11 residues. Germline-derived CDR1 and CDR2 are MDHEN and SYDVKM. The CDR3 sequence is CASVLGNTIYF. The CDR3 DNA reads TGTGCCAGCGTACTTGGAAACACCATATATTTT.

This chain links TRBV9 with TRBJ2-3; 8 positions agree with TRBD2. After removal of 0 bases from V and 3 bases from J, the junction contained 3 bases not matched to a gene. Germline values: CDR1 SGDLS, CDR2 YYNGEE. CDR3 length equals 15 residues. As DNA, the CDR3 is TGTGCCAGCAGCGTAGATGTAGCGGGGACAGATACGCAGTATTTT. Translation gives CASSVDVAGTDTQYF.

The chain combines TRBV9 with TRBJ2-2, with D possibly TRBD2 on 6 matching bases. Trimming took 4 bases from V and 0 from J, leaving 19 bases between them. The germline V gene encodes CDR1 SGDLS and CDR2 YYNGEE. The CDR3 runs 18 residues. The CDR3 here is CASSPLASLFANTGELFF. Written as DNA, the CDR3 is TGTGCCAGCAGCCCCCTAGCGAGTCTGTTCGCGAACACCGGGGAGCTGTTTTTT.